This TCR beta chain was sequenced in a study of beta chain features in type 1 diabetes (dated by TCRdb to 2016 to 2019). General notes on the study: Mean age, gender distribution, total cell number and subset yield did not differ between patients and healthy donors. A total of around 110,000,000 sorted cells were examined across all samples, and RNA yield correlated strongly with the number of cells per subset. In the study, recently diagnosed type 1 diabetes patients and matched healthy donors were compared on the TCRB repertoires of their sorted circulating CD4+ T cell subsets. Naive and central memory subsets were obtained from all 30 or so donors, but regulatory and stem cell-like memory subsets were isolated from only 8 patients and roughly eight healthy donors.

The paper's findings and limits, for the study overall: In all four CD4+ subsets, TCRB CDR3 length was moderately but significantly shorter in type 1 diabetes patients. Fewer insertions and more nucleotide deletions at VDJ recombination sites were observed in patients with type 1 diabetes, implying thymic rearrangement abnormalities. Naive, central memory and regulatory TCRB repertoires appeared more similar among patients than among healthy donors. Shorter templates might have been favored by PCR, but patient and control samples were amplified and corrected together, so both groups would have been affected equally by any skew. Sequencing cDNA rather than genomic DNA could over-represent highly expressing activated cells, although activation and CD3 levels did not differ between groups. Because small numbers of individuals were included in the HLA sub-analyses, any influence of HLA type on TCRB rearrangement was left unresolved.

This clone was counted only a few times. This receptor's antigen is unknown. One base away there is no much larger clone; base qualities are not given. A single peripheral blood draw of about 116 mL on average was collected from each donor into heparinised tubes. Using a panel that included CD45RO, CCR7, CD25, CD127, CD95 and CD27, naive, central memory, regulatory and stem cell-like memory CD4+ T cells were sorted on a BD FACSAria II. A purity above 98% was achieved for all sorted populations. Right away, PBMCs were isolated by Lymphoprep density gradient centrifugation and were stained directly, with no culture step. So that batch effects would be minimized, each experiment stained and sorted samples in pairs, pairing one healthy donor with one patient. The High Capacity cDNA Reverse Transcription Kit was used to reverse transcribe all of the isolated RNA, meaning that expressed TCRB transcripts were what got sequenced. Deep immunoSEQ sequencing was performed on naive, central memory and regulatory T cell samples, with an average of approximately 4 million total reads per sample. After sorted cells were lysed in RLT buffer, RNA was extracted with DNase-treated RNeasy Micro or Mini kits, with the choice depending on cell number. Each cell subset was processed on its own to prevent cross-contamination, while patient and healthy donor samples were processed together. The immunoSEQ multiplex PCR was used to amplify TCRB sequences from cDNA, generating 87-bp fragments that spanned the CDR3 region. Sequencing of the amplicons was performed on the Illumina HiSeq platform. In the paper's pipeline: Synthetic template baselines were used to correct PCR bias computationally, reads within Hamming distance 2 were collapsed together, and singletons that could not be merged were discarded. Reads were aligned to IMGT to assign V, D and J genes, CDR3 length, and insertions or deletions at six rearrangement sites. Within each subset, clonotype counts were normalized to sorted cell number, and only after that were true diversity and Gini coefficients computed with the tcR R package. The overlap coefficient, calculated on TCRB nucleotide sequences, was used to quantify repertoire sharing. As a proxy for the pre-selection repertoire, out-of-frame TCRB sequences from naive cells were analyzed. The source is immuneACCESS, and TCRdb retained only in-frame sequences with V and J called. Part of the clones is not carried over; for the studies checked, unresolved V genes explain less than half of this, and the remainder is unexplained. V and J calls and clone size are copied from that table; D and trimming were computed from the DNA. Across this sample there are over 700,000 clones, with roughly a sixth seen only once. Around 0.02% of the sample is in the top ten clones.

Compared with germline, V lacks 6 bases and J lacks 0 bases; bases without a gene match: 3. From its cysteine to its phenylalanine, the CDR3 spans 15 amino acids. This entry keeps only the CDR3 DNA: 45 bases, framed from base 1. According to the germline V gene, CDR1 reads MNHEY and CDR2 reads SVGAGI. Here the chain combines TRBV6-5 and TRBJ2-2, with 8 bases aligning to TRBD2. The sequence came from a woman aged 18-29 years in good health. The source material was naive CD4+ T cells from blood. Per the publication, the cell subset or site label means: true naive CD4+ T cells. The nucleotide sequence reads as follows: TGTGCCAGCAGCCCGACTAGCGCGAACACCGGGGAGCTGTTTTTT. This translates into CASSPTSANTGELFF.